Listed here are 15 T cell receptor beta chains from one sample, sequenced in a study of T cells after yellow fever vaccination. TCRdb re-derived calls from the 5' RACE reads in MiXCR, one entry per CDR3 protein. The sample has around 500,000 distinct CDR3 sequences; 20% to 25% are singletons. Here the sequenced sample was PBMCs, taken less than 25 days after the first yellow fever vaccination. These receptors were taken from a man aged 18-30 years who received the YFV17D yellow fever vaccine.

This rearrangement joins TRBV18 to TRBJ2-2; 11 bases line up with TRBD2. Per germline, CDR1 KGHSH and CDR2 LQKENI. This CDR3 contains 17 residues. Germline trimming cut 2 bases from V and 1 base from J; bases unmatched to any gene: 3. For the CDR3, the DNA is TGTGCCAGCTCACCAAGGACTAGCGGGCGGAACACCGGGGAGCTGTTTTTT. This codes for CASSPRTSGRNTGELFF.

This chain links TRBV7-9 with TRBJ1-5; no clear D gene. Trimming pared 1 base from V and 6 bases from J, leaving 10 bases between. The CDR3 is 14 amino acids. CDR1 SEHNR and CDR2 FQNEAQ come from the germline V gene (reference sequence). The CDR3 DNA follows: TGTGCCAGCAGCTTAGAGTACGATAGTCAGCCCCAGCATTTT. As protein: CASSLEYDSQPQHF.

The chain couples TRBV2 to TRBJ1-6, with TRBD1 matching 10 bases. Trimming removed 8 bases from V and 8 bases from J; junction bases left unmatched: 6. The CDR3 runs 14 residues. Germline loops: CDR1 SNHLY, CDR2 FYNNEI. This CDR3 reads CASLRGQGDSPLHF. CDR3 nucleotides: TGTGCCAGCCTCCGAGGACAGGGGGATTCACCCCTCCACTTT.

The J gene is TRBJ1-2, the V gene TRBV4-1; no firm D call. V dropped 3 bases and J dropped 2 bases, with 13 bases sitting between them. This CDR3 has 15 amino acids. Germline V gene data show CDR1 as MGHRA and CDR2 as YSYEKL. CDR3 in DNA: TGCGCCAGCAGCCAGTCTTTATCGCCCAACTATGGCTACACCTTC. Its translation is CASSQSLSPNYGYTF.

The sample holds a few counts of this clonotype. The rearrangement joins TRBV6-6 to TRBJ1-1; TRBD1 matches 7 bases. The ends lost 2 bases at V and 12 bases at J; junction bases unmatched: 9. The germline CDR1 and CDR2 sequences are MNHNY and SVGAGI (reference sequence). The CDR3 has 13 residues. Written as DNA, the CDR3 is TGTGCCAGCAGTTACCGGGACAGCTTTCACCCTTTCTTT. It codes for CASSYRDSFHPFF.

The table lists this clonotype with a few counts. The chain links TRBV4-1 to TRBJ1-5; no firm D call. CDR1 is MGHRA and CDR2 is YSYEKL in the germline V gene. The CDR3 runs to 15 residues. The V end was cut by 1 base, the J end by 0 bases, with 7 bases between. The CDR3 bases are TGCGCCAGCAGCCAAGTTCGGGATAGCAATCAGCCCCAGCATTTT. Its protein product is CASSQVRDSNQPQHF.

This clonotype was recorded at least ten times. The chain recombines TRBV5-6 with TRBJ1-2, with 9 bases lining up with TRBD1. Germline values: CDR1 SGHDT, CDR2 YYEEEE. This CDR3 has 13 amino acids. V lost 0 bases to trimming and J lost 9 bases; unmatched junction nucleotides: 3. CDR3 sequence: CASSLDRGQSYTF. CDR3 sequence (DNA): TGTGCCAGCAGCTTGGACAGGGGGCAAAGCTACACCTTC.

This clonotype was detected a few times. The V and J genes are TRBV11-2 and TRBJ2-5, with TRBD2 matching over 11 bases. Germline values: CDR1 SGHAT, CDR2 FQNNGV. The CDR3 sequence is 15 residues long. V dropped 6 bases and J dropped 6; count of bases not matched to a gene: 9. CDR3 bases: TGTGCCAGCAGGGACACTACTAGCGGGGGTCAGACCCAGTACTTC. Protein product: CASRDTTSGGQTQYF.

This chain connects TRBV11-2 to TRBJ1-4; a weak D match, TRBD1 (6 bases). Trimming cost V 2 bases and J 7 bases, with 11 bases left between them. CDR1 SGHAT and CDR2 FQNNGV come from the germline V gene. The CDR3 covers 14 residues. CDR3 residues: CASSLRQGIEKLFF. Written as DNA, the CDR3 is TGTGCCAGCAGCTTACGGCAGGGGATTGAAAAACTGTTTTTT.

This clonotype was detected a few times. The chain joins TRBV11-2 to TRBJ2-5; D gene ambiguous. This CDR3 has 14 amino acids. Germline V CDR1 and CDR2: SGHAT, FQNNGV. The V end was cut by 4 bases, the J end by 2 bases, with 11 bases between. The DNA of the CDR3 is TGTGCCAGCAGCTCTTGGAGACTGCAAGAGACCCAGTACTTC. It translates to CASSSWRLQETQYF.

The chain is built from TRBV7-6 and TRBJ2-5, with 8 bases aligning to TRBD2. The CDR3 sequence is 16 residues long. Germline-derived CDR1 and CDR2 are SGHVS and FNYEAQ. V was pared by 6 bases and J by 2 bases, with 11 bases of the junction left unmatched. This CDR3 reads CASSHTASGGQETQYF. CDR3 bases: TGTGCCAGCAGTCACACTGCGTCGGGGGGGCAAGAGACCCAGTACTTC.

Only a few counts were recorded for this clonotype. The rearrangement uses TRBV12-3 or TRBV12-4 and TRBJ2-1; TRBD1 aligns across 8 bases. CDR3 length: 13 amino acids. With 6 bases clipped from V and 9 bases from J, the junction kept 7 bases outside the gene matches. The CDR3 reads CASSPRGQSEQFF. The DNA for the CDR3 is TGTGCCAGCAGCCCCAGGGGGCAAAGTGAGCAGTTCTTC.

This clonotype was observed a few times. The chain employs TRBV24-1 and TRBJ1-2; 9 nucleotides agree with TRBD1. The CDR3 sequence is 17 residues long. The V gene end was trimmed by 3 bases and the J gene end by 4 bases; junction bases not matched to a gene: 11. The germline CDR1 and CDR2 sequences are KGHDR and SFDVKD. CDR3 sequence reads: CATSDRFTGGDVYGYTF. CDR3 nucleotides: TGTGCCACCAGTGATCGATTCACAGGGGGCGACGTCTATGGCTACACCTTC.

This sequence joins TRBV2 and TRBJ1-1, with TRBD1 matching over 7 bases. V shed 10 bases and J 4 bases; nucleotides not matched to a gene: 12. The CDR3 is made up of 14 amino acids. In germline, CDR1 is SNHLY, CDR2 FYNNEI. The CDR3 reads CATYRGGTTTEAFF. The DNA for the CDR3 is TGTGCCACGTACAGGGGCGGAACGACCACTGAAGCTTTCTTT. Full variable domain (remainder filled in from reference TRBV2 and TRBJ1-1): EPEVTQTPSHQVTQMGQEVILRCVPISNHLYFYWYRQILGQKVEFLVSFYNNEISEKSEIFDDQFSVERPDGSNFTLKIRSTKLEDSAMYFCATYRGGTTTEAFFGQGTRLTVV.

The rearrangement uses TRBV12-5 and TRBJ2-1; the D call may be TRBD1 or TRBD2 (6 bases each). The CDR3 spans 12 residues. Germline V gene lookup returns CDR1 LGHNT and CDR2 FRNRAP. The V gene lost 7 bases and the J gene lost 9 bases, with 13 bases spanning the gap. In DNA, the CDR3 is TGTGCTAGTGCCGTGGGGGGCGTTGAGCAGTTCTTC. Its protein is CASAVGGVEQFF.